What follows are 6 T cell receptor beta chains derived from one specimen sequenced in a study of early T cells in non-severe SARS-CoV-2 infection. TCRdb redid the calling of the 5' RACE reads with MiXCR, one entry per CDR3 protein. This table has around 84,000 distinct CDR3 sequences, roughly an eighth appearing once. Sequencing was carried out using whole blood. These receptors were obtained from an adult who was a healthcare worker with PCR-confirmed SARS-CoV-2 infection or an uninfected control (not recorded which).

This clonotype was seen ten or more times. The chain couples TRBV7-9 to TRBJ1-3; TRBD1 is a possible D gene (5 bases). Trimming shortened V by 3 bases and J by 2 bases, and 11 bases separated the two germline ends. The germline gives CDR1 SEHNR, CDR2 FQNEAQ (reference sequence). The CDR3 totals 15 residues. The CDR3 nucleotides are TGTGCCAGCAGCTTCGCTAAGGGACCTGGAAACACCATATATTTT. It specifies CASSFAKGPGNTIYF.

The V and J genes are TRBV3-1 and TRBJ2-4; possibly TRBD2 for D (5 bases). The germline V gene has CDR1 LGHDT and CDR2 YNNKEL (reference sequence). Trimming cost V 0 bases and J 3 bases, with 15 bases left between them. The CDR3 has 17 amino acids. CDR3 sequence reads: CASSQEGTSDGKNIQYF. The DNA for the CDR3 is TGTGCCAGCAGCCAAGAAGGTACTAGTGACGGCAAAAACATTCAGTACTTC.

The CDR3 DNA reads as TGTGCCAGCAGCTTATTAACAGCCGGGAGGAATGAGCAGTTCTTC. This encodes CASSLLTAGRNEQFF. The chain employs TRBV11-2 and TRBJ2-1; 7 nucleotides agree with TRBD2. The CDR3 is made up of 15 amino acids. Germline CDR1 is SGHAT and CDR2 is FQNNGV. V shed 2 bases and J 7 bases; nucleotides not matched to a gene: 8.

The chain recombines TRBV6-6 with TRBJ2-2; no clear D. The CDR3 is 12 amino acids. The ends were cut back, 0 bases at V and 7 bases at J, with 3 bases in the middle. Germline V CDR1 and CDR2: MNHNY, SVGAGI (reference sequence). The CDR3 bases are TGTGCCAGCAGTTACTCCATCGGGGAGCTGTTTTTT. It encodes CASSYSIGELFF.

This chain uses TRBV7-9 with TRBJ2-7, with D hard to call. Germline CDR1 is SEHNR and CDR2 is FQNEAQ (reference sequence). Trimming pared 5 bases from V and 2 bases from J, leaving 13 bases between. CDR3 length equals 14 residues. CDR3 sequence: CASSPSVPTYEQYF. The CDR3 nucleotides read TGTGCCAGCAGCCCATCGGTGCCGACCTACGAGCAGTACTTC.

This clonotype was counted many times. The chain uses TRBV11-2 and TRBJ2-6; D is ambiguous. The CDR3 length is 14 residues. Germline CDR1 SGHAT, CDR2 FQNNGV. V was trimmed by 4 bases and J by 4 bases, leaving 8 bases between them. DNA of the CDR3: TGTGCCAGCAGCTATCAGTCGGGGGCCAACGTCCTGACTTTC. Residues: CASSYQSGANVLTF.